What follows are 23 T cell receptor beta chains derived from one specimen sequenced in a study of blood T cell repertoires in COVID-19. Sequenced by immunoSEQ multiplex PCR; TCRdb stores in-frame clones only, minus some. This repertoire shows about 290,000 clones, roughly 89% found once; its top ten account for about 1.7%. Sequencing was carried out using PBMCs or T cells enriched from blood (not recorded which). The source is a woman in her forties who had recovered from COVID-19.

The chain couples TRBV27 to TRBJ2-1; possibly TRBD2 for D (5 bases). Germline CDR1 reads MNHEY; CDR2 reads SMNVEV (reference sequence). V shed 8 bases and J shed 0 bases, with 17 bases lying between them. The CDR3 has 16 residues. DNA for the CDR3: TGTGCCAGCCGGCGTCGGAGCGGTAGCTCCTACAATGAGCAGTTCTTC. This sequence encodes CASRRRSGSSYNEQFF.

The chain couples TRBV4-1 to TRBJ2-3; weak D call: TRBD2 (5 bases). Per germline, CDR1 MGHRA and CDR2 YSYEKL. The CDR3 loop spans 14 amino acids. The V end lost 5 bases, the J end lost 1 base, and 10 bases lay between the germline ends. Here the CDR3 reads CASSSRERTDTQYF. In nucleotides, the CDR3 is TGCGCCAGCAGCTCTAGGGAGCGCACAGATACGCAGTATTTT.

To note about this clone: Other DNA sequences in this sample translate to the same CDR3. Here the CDR3 reads CSVEGRMNTEAFF. The CDR3, as DNA: TGCAGCGTTGAAGGCAGAATGAACACTGAAGCTTTCTTT. V is TRBV29-1 and J is TRBJ1-1; D not certain. With 1 base removed from V and 0 bases from J, the gap between germline ends came to 6 bases. This CDR3 is 13 amino acids long. Germline V gene lookup returns CDR1 SQVTM and CDR2 ANQGSEA.

The gene calls are TRBV2 and TRBJ1-5; 7 bases fit TRBD1. The germline V gene encodes CDR1 SNHLY and CDR2 FYNNEI. V dropped 7 bases and J dropped 4; count of bases not matched to a gene: 16. This CDR3 comprises 17 residues. CDR3: CASMEDRRQIANQPQHF. CDR3 DNA: TGTGCCAGCATGGAGGACAGGCGCCAAATAGCAAATCAGCCCCAGCATTTT.

The chain is built from TRBV2 and TRBJ1-1; TRBD1 aligns across 7 bases. Germline CDR1 reads SNHLY; CDR2 reads FYNNEI. V lost 8 bases and J lost 5; bases outside the gene matches: 8. This CDR3 region has 13 residues. CDR3 in amino acids: CASGGQGVTEAFF. The CDR3 DNA sequence: TGTGCCAGCGGGGGGCAGGGGGTGACTGAAGCTTTCTTT. Full variable domain (remainder filled in from reference TRBV2 and TRBJ1-1): EPEVTQTPSHQVTQMGQEVILRCVPISNHLYFYWYRQILGQKVEFLVSFYNNEISEKSEIFDDQFSVERPDGSNFTLKIRSTKLEDSAMYFCASGGQGVTEAFFGQGTRLTVV.

The chain recombines TRBV4-3 with TRBJ2-2; 12 bases agree with TRBD2. This CDR3 has 18 residues. Per the germline V gene, CDR1 is LGHNA and CDR2 is YSLEER. V shed 2 bases and J 0 bases; nucleotides not matched to a gene: 4. CDR3 sequence reads: CASSQLGLAGPNTGELFF. CDR3 nucleotide sequence: TGCGCCAGCAGCCAACTCGGACTAGCGGGACCGAACACCGGGGAGCTGTTTTTT.

The CDR3 loop is CAGTTFMNTGELFF. CDR3 sequence (DNA): TGTGCTGGAACTACCTTTATGAACACCGGGGAGCTGTTTTTT. The chain is built from TRBV30 and TRBJ2-2; the D is unclear. CDR1 is GTSNPN, CDR2 SVGIG, per germline (reference sequence). The CDR3 covers 14 residues.

This clone showed up just once. J is TRBJ2-5 and V is TRBV27; 14 bases match TRBD2. CDR3 size: 15 residues. The trim removed 5 bases at V and 7 bases at J, leaving 6 bases unmatched. Per germline, CDR1 MNHEY and CDR2 SMNVEV (reference sequence). The CDR3 bases are TGTGCCAGCAGTCCTGCGACTAGCGGGGGGGGGACCCAGTACTTC. Encoded protein: CASSPATSGGGTQYF.

The chain combines TRBV4-1 with TRBJ1-2, with 8 bases fitting TRBD1. The V gene end was trimmed by 3 bases and the J gene end by 2 bases; junction bases not matched to a gene: 8. Germline lookup yields CDR1 MGHRA and CDR2 YSYEKL. CDR3 length equals 16 residues. CDR3 DNA sequence: TGCGCCAGCAGCCAGGCTCGACAGGGGTTCAACTATGGCTACACCTTC. This sequence encodes CASSQARQGFNYGYTF.

This chain connects TRBV7-2 to TRBJ1-5; 8 bases match TRBD1. V gave up 5 bases and J gave up 1 base; unmatched junction bases: 4. The V gene's germline CDR1 is SGHTA and CDR2 FQGNSA. The CDR3 sequence is 15 residues long. As DNA, the CDR3 is TGTGCCAGCAGCAGGACAGGGATCAGCAATCAGCCCCAGCATTTT. Its protein product is CASSRTGISNQPQHF.

This chain links TRBV7-9 with TRBJ2-5, with D perhaps matching TRBD2 (5 bases). The V end lost 1 base, the J end lost 6 bases, and 12 bases lay between the germline ends. The CDR3 has 14 residues. Germline V gene lookup returns CDR1 SEHNR and CDR2 FQNEAQ (reference sequence). The DNA for the CDR3 is TGTGCCAGCAGCTTAGGAGGGATAGAAAAGACCCAGTACTTC. It specifies CASSLGGIEKTQYF.

V gene TRBV5-1 combines with J gene TRBJ1-4; D is undetermined. CDR1 and CDR2 (germline): SGHRS, YFSETQ. V was clipped by 4 bases and J by 0 bases, with 7 bases between them. CDR3 length equals 14 residues. The CDR3 protein is CASSPGATNEKLFF. The CDR3 nucleotides read TGCGCCAGCAGCCCGGGAGCAACTAATGAAAAACTGTTTTTT.

This clone was recorded once. The chain recombines TRBV6-5 with TRBJ2-7; 11 bases fit TRBD2. Germline CDR1 MNHEY, CDR2 SVGAGI. V was clipped by 5 bases and J by 3 bases; unmatched bases: 6. This CDR3 is 15 amino acids long. The CDR3 here is CASSIAGGNFYEQYF. The CDR3 bases are TGTGCCAGCAGTATAGCGGGGGGGAACTTCTACGAGCAGTACTTC.

This clone has just a few counts. The chain recombines TRBV6-2 or TRBV6-3 with TRBJ1-4; maybe TRBD1 (5 bases). This CDR3 has 15 residues. With 2 bases removed from V and 8 bases from J, the gap between germline ends came to 15 bases. Germline lookup yields CDR1 MNHEY and CDR2 SVGEGT. CDR3 in DNA: TGTGCCAGCAGTTACCGGAGCAGGGTCGGGGAAAAACTGTTTTTT. This encodes CASSYRSRVGEKLFF.

J is TRBJ1-2 and V is TRBV11-2; TRBD1 aligns across 11 bases. The germline gives CDR1 SGHAT, CDR2 FQNNGV. The length of the CDR3 is 16 residues. Trimming cost V 2 bases and J 8 bases; bases outside gene matches: 10. The CDR3 DNA reads TGTGCCAGCAGCTTATCCCCAGGACAGGGGGCCTGGGGCTACACCTTC. This sequence encodes CASSLSPGQGAWGYTF.

Ten or more counts support this clone. Other DNA sequences in the same sample also yield this CDR3. The chain carries TRBV5-1 and TRBJ1-1, with D possibly matching TRBD1 (5 bases). This CDR3 is built from 13 residues. Trimming removed 2 bases from V and 5 bases from J, with 10 bases in between. CDR1 and CDR2 (germline): SGHRS, YFSETQ. CDR3 DNA: TGCGCCAGCAGCTTAACAGGTGGGACTGAAGCTTTCTTT. It is translated as CASSLTGGTEAFF. Variable domain in full (rest from reference TRBV5-1 and TRBJ1-1): KAGVTQTPRYLIKTRGQQVTLSCSPISGHRSVSWYQQTPGQGLQFLFEYFSETQRNKGNFPGRFSGRQFSNSRSEMNVSTLELGDSALYLCASSLTGGTEAFFGQGTRLTVV.

This clone was picked up one time. This sequence joins TRBV23-1 and TRBJ1-2; 8 bases align to TRBD1. TRBV23-1 is placed among ORFs of uncertain function. The CDR3 extends over 16 amino acids. V lost 2 bases, J lost 4 bases, and 9 bases stayed unmatched. The CDR3 region is CASSQNNRGTTYGYTF. CDR3 nucleotide sequence: TGCGCCAGCAGTCAAAACAACAGGGGGACTACCTATGGCTACACCTTC.

CDR3 sequence: CASSLAGASADGEQYF. The DNA of the CDR3 is TGTGCCAGCAGCTTGGCCGGGGCTAGCGCCGACGGCGAGCAGTACTTC. V and J are TRBV5-4 and TRBJ2-7, with D possibly TRBD2 on 6 matching bases. Trimming removed 0 bases at V and 6 bases at J, with 19 bases between. The V gene's germline CDR1 is SGHNT and CDR2 YYREEE (reference sequence). CDR3 length: 16 residues.

This clone occurred once. The gene calls are TRBV12-5 and TRBJ2-7, with TRBD2 identical over 11 bases. The CDR3 totals 16 residues. V was pared by 5 bases and J by 2 bases, with 8 bases of the junction left unmatched. Germline V CDR1 and CDR2: LGHNT, FRNRAP. The CDR3 reads CASGPSGTSGTYEQYF. The CDR3 DNA reads TGTGCTAGTGGTCCCTCCGGGACTAGCGGAACCTACGAGCAGTACTTC.

The J gene is TRBJ1-2, the V gene TRBV19, with D tentatively TRBD1 (5 bases). Germline CDR1 and CDR2: LNHDA and SQIVND (reference sequence). Deletions cut 7 bases from V and 2 bases from J, with 11 bases between. The CDR3 is made up of 13 amino acids. The CDR3: CASKAGLNYGYTF. The CDR3 bases are TGTGCCAGTAAGGCAGGGTTGAACTATGGCTACACCTTC.

This chain joins TRBV19 and TRBJ1-2; unclear D gene. The CDR3 loop spans 11 amino acids. Germline CDR1 is LNHDA and CDR2 is SQIVND (reference sequence). The germline V and J ends were trimmed by 5 bases and 7 bases, with 8 bases remaining between them. The CDR3 DNA is TGTGCCAGTAGTGAAACATTTGGCTACACCTTC. This translates into CASSETFGYTF. Full variable domain (outside the CDR3, taken from reference TRBV19 and TRBJ1-2): DGGITQSPKYLFRKEGQNVTLSCEQNLNHDAMYWYRQDPGQGLRLIYYSQIVNDFQKGDIAEGYSVSREKKESFPLTVTSAQKNPTAFYLCASSETFGYTFGSGTRLTVV.

This clone was detected only a few times. CDR3 loop: CASSLGLAGSYEQYF. CDR3 in DNA: TGTGCCAGCAGCTTAGGGCTAGCGGGCTCCTACGAGCAGTACTTC. The chain employs TRBV11-3 and TRBJ2-7; 8 bases fit TRBD2. Trimming took 1 base from V and 0 from J; bases not matched to a gene: 2. The CDR3 is made up of 15 amino acids. Germline-derived CDR1 and CDR2 are SGHNT and YENEEA.

This chain connects TRBV23-1 to TRBJ2-7, with D hard to call. TRBV23-1 counts as an open reading frame of uncertain function. V was clipped by 3 bases and J by 2 bases, with 8 bases between them. The CDR3 is 13 amino acids. The CDR3 sequence is CASSQGITYEQYF. CDR3 nucleotide sequence: TGCGCCAGCAGTCAGGGCATCACCTACGAGCAGTACTTC.